This section outlines one TCR beta chain sequence together with its context. No antigen is known for it. These data belong to a study of memory CD4+ T cells and cytomegalovirus serostatus. About the research overall: Donors were healthy Belgian adults, 9 CMV seropositive and about two dozen seronegative. General study results and limits: A US-trained random forest predicted CMV serostatus with median AUC around 0.91.

Data came from immunoSEQ multiplex PCR; TCRdb stores just in-frame clones and leaves some out. Here the sample spans around 61,000 clones, roughly 82% being singletons. The sort gate was single viable CD3+CD4+CD8-CD45RO+ cells for memory CD4+ T cells. Sequencing was carried out using memory CD4+ T cells from blood. The source is an adult in good health and CMV-seronegative.

The CDR3, as DNA: TGTGCCAGCAGCTTAGCGCGGGAGACCCAGTACTTC. This gives the protein CASSLARETQYF. The genes are TRBV7-2 and TRBJ2-5; D remains unclear. Trimming took 0 bases from V and 5 from J, leaving 4 bases between them. CDR1 SGHTA and CDR2 FQGNSA come from the germline V gene. The CDR3 totals 12 residues. The whole variable domain, remainder taken from reference TRBV7-2 and TRBJ2-5, is GAGVSQSPSNKVTEKGKDVELRCDPISGHTALYWYRQSLGQGLEFLIYFQGNSAPDKSGLPSDRFSAERTGGSVSTLTIQRTQQEDSAVYLCASSLARETQYFGPGTRLLVL.